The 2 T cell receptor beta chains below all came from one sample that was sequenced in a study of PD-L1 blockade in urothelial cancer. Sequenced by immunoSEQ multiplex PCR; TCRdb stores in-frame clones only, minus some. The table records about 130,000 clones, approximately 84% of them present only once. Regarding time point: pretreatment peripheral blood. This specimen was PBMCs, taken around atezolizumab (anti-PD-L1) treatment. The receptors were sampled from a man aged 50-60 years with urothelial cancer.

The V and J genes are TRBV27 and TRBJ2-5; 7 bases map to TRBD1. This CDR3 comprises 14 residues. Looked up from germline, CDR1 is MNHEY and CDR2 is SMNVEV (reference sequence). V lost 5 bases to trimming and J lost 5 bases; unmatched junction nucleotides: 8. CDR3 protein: CASSQTGSLETQYF. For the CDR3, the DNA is TGTGCCAGCAGTCAGACAGGGTCCCTTGAGACCCAGTACTTC.

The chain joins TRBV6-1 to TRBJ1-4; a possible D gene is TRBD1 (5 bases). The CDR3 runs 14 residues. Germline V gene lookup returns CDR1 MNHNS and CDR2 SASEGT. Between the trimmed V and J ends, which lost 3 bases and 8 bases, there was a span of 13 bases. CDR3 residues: CASSERIRQEKLFF. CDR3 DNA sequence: TGTGCCAGCAGTGAGAGAATTCGACAGGAAAAACTGTTTTTT.